A single sample is the source of the 22 T cell receptor beta chains below, sequenced in a study of blood T cell repertoires in COVID-19. The protocol was immunoSEQ multiplex PCR, while the TCRdb copy is restricted to in-frame clones and leaves out a portion. The sample shows about 330,000 clones, over 75% of them seen only once. Sequenced: PBMCs or T cells enriched from blood (not recorded which). The receptors originated from a woman in her twenties or thirties who had recovered from COVID-19.

CDR3 in amino acids: CASSPRQNEQFF. CDR3 nucleotides: TGTGCCAGCTCACCCCGACAGAATGAGCAGTTCTTC. This chain joins TRBV18 and TRBJ2-1; weak D call: TRBD1 (5 bases). The CDR3 sequence is 12 residues long. The germline gives CDR1 KGHSH, CDR2 LQKENI. Trimming stripped 3 bases from V and 7 bases from J, with 7 bases between. Supplemented by reference TRBV18 and TRBJ2-1, the full variable domain reads NAGVMQNPRHLVRRRGQEARLRCSPMKGHSHVYWYRQLPEEGLKFMVYLQKENIIDESGMPKERFSAEFPKEGPSILRIQQVVRGDSAAYFCASSPRQNEQFFGPGTRLTVL.

The rearrangement links TRBV12-2 to TRBJ1-2. TRBV12-2 represents a pseudogene. The CDR3 has 15 amino acids. CDR3 loop: CASRLARAANYGYTF. DNA of the CDR3: TGTGCAAGTCGCTTAGCGCGGGCAGCCAACTATGGCTACACCTTC.

V and J are TRBV14 and TRBJ2-5, with a weak D call TRBD2 (6 bases). Germline CDR1 SGHDN, CDR2 FVKESK. The CDR3 consists of 14 residues. The V end lost 6 bases, the J end lost 0 bases, and 11 bases lay between the germline ends. The CDR3: CASSRGGYQETQYF. As DNA, the CDR3 is TGTGCCAGCAGTCGAGGAGGGTACCAAGAGACCCAGTACTTC.

This clone occurred many times. The genes are TRBV15 and TRBJ2-1; D not resolved. This CDR3 has 13 residues. Germline loops: CDR1 LNHNV, CDR2 YYDKDF (reference sequence). The ends were cut back, 6 bases at V and 5 bases at J, with 11 bases in the middle. Here the CDR3 reads CATRNSPNNEQFF. The CDR3, as DNA: TGTGCCACCAGGAATAGTCCAAACAATGAGCAGTTCTTC.

J is TRBJ1-5 and V is TRBV2; 7 bases fit TRBD1. V gave up 1 base and J gave up 5 bases; unmatched junction bases: 2. There are 14 residues in the CDR3. Germline V gene data show CDR1 as SNHLY and CDR2 as FYNNEI. The CDR3 protein is CASSEVTGDQPQHF. For the CDR3, the DNA is TGTGCCAGCAGTGAAGTAACAGGGGATCAGCCCCAGCATTTT.

This clone was observed a single time. V is TRBV5-4 and J is TRBJ2-3, with D possibly matching TRBD2 (5 bases). V gave up 1 base and J gave up 1 base, with 10 bases separating them. The CDR3 is 15 amino acids. Germline CDR1 and CDR2: SGHNT and YYREEE (reference sequence). The CDR3 here is CASSLSGTGTDTQYF. The DNA of the CDR3 is TGTGCCAGCAGCTTGTCGGGAACGGGCACAGATACGCAGTATTTT.

The rearrangement joins TRBV5-6 to TRBJ1-2; D call uncertain. Deletions cut 7 bases from V and 6 bases from J, with 19 bases between. CDR1 and CDR2 from the germline V gene are SGHDT and YYEEEE. The CDR3 runs 14 residues. The CDR3 DNA reads as TGTGCCAGCGAAAAGGTGGGCAGAAACGATGGCTACACCTTC. It codes for CASEKVGRNDGYTF.

The chain recombines TRBV6-5 with TRBJ1-1; the D is unclear. Germline assignment: CDR1 MNHEY and CDR2 SVGAGI. V lost 7 bases, J lost 10 bases, and 16 bases lay in between. The CDR3 spans 12 residues. CDR3 sequence reads: CASTKGPGTAFF. The DNA for the CDR3 is TGTGCCAGCACCAAAGGGCCGGGAACAGCTTTCTTT.

The chain is built from TRBV6-1 and TRBJ1-1, with unresolved D. V was pared by 1 base and J by 4 bases, with 13 bases between. CDR1 and CDR2 from the germline V gene are MNHNS and SASEGT. CDR3 length: 15 amino acids. CDR3 nucleotide sequence: TGTGCCAGCAGTGAAGTGGCCCTCTGGAGCACTGAAGCTTTCTTT. This sequence encodes CASSEVALWSTEAFF.

The rearrangement uses TRBV5-8 and TRBJ1-4; D might be TRBD1 (6 bases). V gave up 4 bases and J gave up 4 bases, with 11 bases separating them. This CDR3 region has 14 residues. CDR1 and CDR2 from the germline V gene are SGHTS and YDEGEE. CDR3 DNA: TGTGCCAGCAGCCCCAGGACAGATAATGAAAAACTGTTTTTT. It is translated as CASSPRTDNEKLFF. Full variable domain (outside the CDR3, taken from reference TRBV5-8 and TRBJ1-4): EAGVTQSPTHLIKTRGQQATLRCSPISGHTSVYWYQQALGLGLQFLLWYDEGEERNRGNFPPRFSGRQFPNYSSELNVNALELEDSALYLCASSPRTDNEKLFFGSGTQLSVL.

V and J are TRBV5-4 and TRBJ2-1; 8 bases map to TRBD1. CDR1 SGHNT and CDR2 YYREEE come from the germline V gene (reference sequence). The CDR3 has 15 residues. J was trimmed by 1 base and V by 4 bases; bases with no gene match: 4. CDR3 sequence reads: CASSPDRGSYNEQFF. The CDR3 DNA sequence: TGTGCCAGCAGCCCCGACAGGGGTTCCTACAATGAGCAGTTCTTC.

The chain links TRBV5-3 to TRBJ2-7; tentatively, D is TRBD2 (5 bases). TRBV5-3 is reported as an ORF; its role is uncertain. The CDR3 loop spans 13 amino acids. V was trimmed by 2 bases and J by 2 bases, leaving 8 bases between them. The CDR3 nucleotides read TGTGCCAGAAGCTTACGGGAAACCTACGAGCAGTACTTC. Encoded protein: CARSLRETYEQYF.

This chain joins TRBV28 and TRBJ1-1; a weak D match, TRBD1 (6 bases). This CDR3 comprises 19 residues. Germline CDR1 is MDHEN and CDR2 is SYDVKM. Trimming took off 7 bases at V and 0 bases at J, with 27 bases between the two ends. This chain's CDR3 is CASTYQRTRTERVNTEAFF. The CDR3 DNA follows: TGTGCCAGCACATACCAAAGGACGAGGACAGAGAGAGTGAACACTGAAGCTTTCTTT.

Turning to this clone: Different DNA sequences within this sample yield the same CDR3. This chain connects TRBV6-5 to TRBJ1-1, with 9 bases that match TRBD1. The V gene's germline CDR1 is MNHEY and CDR2 SVGAGI. The CDR3 has 14 amino acids. V shed 6 bases and J 4 bases; nucleotides not matched to a gene: 6. The CDR3 DNA follows: TGTGCCAGCAGCACAGGGGGCATAAGCACTGAAGCTTTCTTT. Residues: CASSTGGISTEAFF.

The chain is built from TRBV2 and TRBJ1-2; tentatively, D is TRBD1 (5 bases). This CDR3 comprises 15 residues. CDR1 and CDR2 from the germline V gene are SNHLY and FYNNEI. V lost 5 bases and J 8 bases, leaving 21 bases between the germline ends. The CDR3 DNA reads as TGTGCCAGCAGTAGGGGAGGGCCCGCCGGTTCAGGCTACACCTTC. Encoded protein: CASSRGGPAGSGYTF.

The chain uses TRBV6-5 and TRBJ1-2, with a tentative D call TRBD1 (6 bases). Germline loops: CDR1 MNHEY, CDR2 SVGAGI. Trimming shortened V by 5 bases and J by 8 bases, and 15 bases separated the two germline ends. The CDR3 is 13 amino acids. The CDR3 bases are TGTGCCAGCAGTCCCCGAGGGGGACGGGGCTACACCTTC. Amino acids: CASSPRGGRGYTF.

This sequence joins TRBV9 and TRBJ2-7; no definite D call. V lost 4 bases to trimming and J lost 6 bases, with 17 bases between them. The CDR3 covers 14 residues. Germline V lookup: CDR1 SGDLS, CDR2 YYNGEE. The CDR3 here is CASSPRPGLGEQYF. Written as DNA, the CDR3 is TGTGCCAGCAGCCCCCGCCCTGGCCTAGGCGAGCAGTACTTC.

V and J are TRBV28 and TRBJ1-1; 8 bases are a match to TRBD1. Germline V CDR1 and CDR2: MDHEN, SYDVKM. This CDR3 region has 14 residues. V lost 1 base to trimming and J lost 3 bases; unmatched junction nucleotides: 1. The CDR3 sequence is CASSLSDRDTEAFF. The CDR3 nucleotides read TGTGCCAGCAGTTTATCGGACAGGGACACTGAAGCTTTCTTT.

The V gene is TRBV27, the J gene TRBJ1-1; D ambiguous. V was cut by 4 bases and J by 5 bases, with 14 bases left in between. The V gene's germline CDR1 is MNHEY and CDR2 SMNVEV (reference sequence). The CDR3 is made up of 14 amino acids. In DNA form, the CDR3 reads TGTGCCAGCAGTTCTCGAAAACTTTGGACTGAAGCTTTCTTT. It encodes CASSSRKLWTEAFF.

This chain joins TRBV5-4 and TRBJ2-1, with D possibly matching TRBD1 (5 bases). V was pared by 1 base and J by 4 bases, with 6 bases between. This CDR3 has 13 residues. In germline, CDR1 is SGHNT, CDR2 YYREEE (reference sequence). The CDR3 coding sequence is TGTGCCAGCAGCTTGACAGGATACAATGAGCAGTTCTTC. Its protein product is CASSLTGYNEQFF.

The CDR3 sequence is CASSLRAGVTKAFF. The CDR3 DNA follows: TGTGCCAGCAGTTTGAGGGCGGGGGTGACAAAAGCTTTCTTT. This chain joins TRBV28 and TRBJ1-1, with a weak D call TRBD1 (5 bases). CDR1 is MDHEN, CDR2 SYDVKM, per germline. Trimming removed 3 bases from V and 9 bases from J, with 17 bases in between. The CDR3 loop spans 14 amino acids. The entire variable domain, with the rest obtained from reference TRBV28 and TRBJ1-1, is as follows: DVKVTQSSRYLVKRTGEKVFLECVQDMDHENMFWYRQDPGLGLRLIYFSYDVKMKEKGDIPEGYSVSREKKERFSLILESASTNQTSMYLCASSLRAGVTKAFFGQGTRLTVV.

CDR3 region: CASSLARLAGEETQYF. The CDR3 DNA reads TGTGCCAGCAGCTTAGCACGACTAGCGGGGGAAGAGACCCAGTACTTC. This chain joins TRBV7-8 and TRBJ2-5; 12 positions agree with TRBD2. Germline CDR1 SGHVS, CDR2 FQNEAQ. V was clipped by 0 bases and J by 3 bases; unmatched bases: 2. This CDR3 region has 16 residues.